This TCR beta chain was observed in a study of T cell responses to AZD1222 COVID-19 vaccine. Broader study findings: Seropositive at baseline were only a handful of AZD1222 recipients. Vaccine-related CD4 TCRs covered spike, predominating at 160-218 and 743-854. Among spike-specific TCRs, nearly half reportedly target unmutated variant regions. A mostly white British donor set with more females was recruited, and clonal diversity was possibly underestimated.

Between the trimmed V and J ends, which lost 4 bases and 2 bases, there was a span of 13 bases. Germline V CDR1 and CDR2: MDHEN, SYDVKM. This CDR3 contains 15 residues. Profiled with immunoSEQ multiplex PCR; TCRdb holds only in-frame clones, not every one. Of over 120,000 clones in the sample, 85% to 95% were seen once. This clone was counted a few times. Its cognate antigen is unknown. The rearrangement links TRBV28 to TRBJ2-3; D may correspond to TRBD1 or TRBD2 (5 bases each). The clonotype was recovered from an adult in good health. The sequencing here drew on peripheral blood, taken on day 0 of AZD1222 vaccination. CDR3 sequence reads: CASSSGAGHTDTQYF. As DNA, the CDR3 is TGTGCCAGCAGTTCCGGGGCAGGCCACACAGATACGCAGTATTTT.